This is a list of T cell receptor beta chains from one sample in a study of T cells in Graves' hyperthyroidism and ophthalmopathy. Each CDR3 protein gets one entry after TCRdb re-called the multiplex PCR reads with MiXCR. The table has hundreds of thousands of distinct CDR3 sequences, roughly 17% seen once. The material sequenced was blood. These receptors all come from a woman between 25 and 40 years old with Graves' hyperthyroidism. CDR3s leave out the opening cysteine and the closing phenylalanine or tryptophan. The D gene is left open where the match is weak.

>NA|TRBV2|11|TRBJ1-5
ASRDSDNQPQH
>NA|TRBV3-1|16|TRBJ1-1
ASSQAPGGGFTDTEAF
>TRBD1|TRBV11-1|14|TRBJ1-1
ASSLVRGRQGGEAF
>NA|TRBV6-1|12|TRBJ2-3
ASNRNLAADTQY
>NA|TRBV5-5|12|TRBJ1-5
ASSPADSYQPQH
>NA|TRBV13|13|TRBJ2-1
ASSLNLPLGGEQF
>NA|TRBV18|12|TRBJ2-1
ASSPAGRYNEQF
>TRBD1|TRBV7-9|14|TRBJ2-7
ASSGTRDRSSYEQY
>TRBD2|TRBV10-1|14|TRBJ2-7
ASGSGTSGRGYEQY
>TRBD1|TRBV28|13|TRBJ1-1
ASSPRGRGQAEAF
>TRBD1|TRBV7-9|12|TRBJ2-5
ASSLEQGRETQY
>NA|TRBV20-1|14|TRBJ2-3
SARGASDGRSDTQY
>NA|TRBV12-3/TRBV12-4|13|TRBJ1-2
ASTKEDYGGSGYT
>NA|TRBV7-9|11|TRBJ1-6
ASSSERGSPLH
>NA|TRBV7-2|13|TRBJ2-5
ASRQSGTPQETQY
>NA|TRBV6-2/TRBV6-3|11|TRBJ1-1
ASRIDGITEAF
>NA|TRBV30|12|TRBJ1-1
AWRKGVGDTEAF
>NA|TRBV12-3/TRBV12-4|9|TRBJ2-5
ASSLGDGQY
>NA|TRBV7-2|14|TRBJ2-1
ASSFRGGGGSNEQF
>NA|TRBV12-3/TRBV12-4|11|TRBJ2-5
ASRSSKQETQY
>NA|TRBV19|12|TRBJ1-6
ASRSGTDNSPLH
>NA|TRBV7-2|14|TRBJ2-7
ASSLRPENMLYEQY
>TRBD1|TRBV7-9|12|TRBJ1-1
ASSSQGAGTEAF
>TRBD2|TRBV5-4|14|TRBJ2-1
ASSKPTSGLLNEQF
>NA|TRBV20-1|11|TRBJ2-7
SAREIAPYEQY
>NA|TRBV15|12|TRBJ1-4
ATSRAFANEKLF
>NA|TRBV28|10|TRBJ1-2
ASSLSFYGYT
>NA|TRBV11-2|11|TRBJ2-7
ASSPLKGHEQY
>NA|TRBV7-2|12|TRBJ2-2
ASSSQGYTGELF
>TRBD1|TRBV12-3/TRBV12-4|17|TRBJ2-2
ASSPQGALAGRIAGELF
>NA|TRBV30|12|TRBJ2-2
AWQIRPGTGELF
>NA|TRBV7-2|11|TRBJ2-7
ASSPAYSYEQY
>NA|TRBV28|12|TRBJ2-3
ASSFRGSTDTQY
>NA|TRBV19|13|TRBJ1-6
ASSISQGRNSPLH
>NA|TRBV5-8|14|TRBJ1-5
ASSLGGTYYNQPQH
>TRBD2|TRBV7-8|14|TRBJ2-5
ASSDQAGGGQETQY
>TRBD2|TRBV7-9|13|TRBJ2-3
ASPAELAGVDTQY
>NA|TRBV20-1|17|TRBJ2-6
SARDNCNVNSSGANVLT
>NA|TRBV2|14|TRBJ1-6
ASSDSGAGNNSPLH
>TRBD1|TRBV20-1|13|TRBJ2-1
SARDPTGASNEQF
>NA|TRBV29-1|12|TRBJ2-5
SVELGQTQETQY
>TRBD2|TRBV7-9|13|TRBJ2-1
ASSLAGGRADEQF